Each of the 24 T cell receptor beta chains below was sequenced from the same sample in a study of blood T cell repertoires in COVID-19. Sequenced by immunoSEQ multiplex PCR; TCRdb stores in-frame clones only, minus some. Here the sample spans around 200,000 clones, 80% to 90% being singletons. Sequencing input: PBMCs or T cells enriched from blood (not recorded which). These receptors were obtained from a man aged 35 to 55 who had recovered from COVID-19.

V gene TRBV7-9 combines with J gene TRBJ1-3; 8 nucleotides match TRBD1. Trimming cost V 3 bases and J 2 bases; bases outside gene matches: 6. CDR1 is SEHNR and CDR2 is FQNEAQ in the germline V gene (reference sequence). The CDR3 runs 16 residues. CDR3 nucleotides: TGTGCCAGCAGCTTGGGCTCGACAGGGGCTGGAAACACCATATATTTT. It is translated as CASSLGSTGAGNTIYF.

This chain uses TRBV7-9 with TRBJ1-4; perhaps TRBD1 as D (6 bases). The CDR3 is 15 residues long. In germline, CDR1 is SEHNR, CDR2 FQNEAQ (reference sequence). V lost 4 bases to trimming and J lost 6 bases, with 15 bases between them. The CDR3 nucleotides read TGTGCCAGCAGCTACCCGGGGGGCTTCGATGAAAAACTGTTTTTT. Translating it yields CASSYPGGFDEKLFF.

This chain connects TRBV18 to TRBJ2-1; 7 bases are a match to TRBD1. This CDR3 comprises 17 residues. With V trimmed by 4 bases and J by 1 base, 10 bases remained unmatched. Germline V gene data show CDR1 as KGHSH and CDR2 as LQKENI. In DNA form, the CDR3 reads TGTGCCAGCTCACGTAGACAGGGATGGGCTTCCTACAATGAGCAGTTCTTC. Translating it yields CASSRRQGWASYNEQFF.

This clone was found once. The CDR3 coding sequence is TGTGCCAGCAGTTCCTCCGGGACTAGCGGCGAGCAGTACTTC. This sequence encodes CASSSSGTSGEQYF. V gene TRBV3-1 (or the pseudogene TRBV3-2) combines with J gene TRBJ2-7; 11 positions agree with TRBD2. CDR3 size: 14 residues. The V and J ends lost 6 bases and 6 bases, in that order; junction bases with no gene match: 7. Germline V gene lookup returns CDR1 LGHDT and CDR2 YNNKEL (reference sequence).

The chain is built from TRBV27 and TRBJ2-2, with 7 nucleotides matching TRBD2. The germline V gene encodes CDR1 MNHEY and CDR2 SMNVEV (reference sequence). Trimming took 6 bases from V and 5 from J; bases not matched to a gene: 9. The length of the CDR3 is 15 residues. CDR3: CASSPLGEGTGELFF. Written as DNA, the CDR3 is TGTGCCAGCAGCCCTCTCGGGGAGGGGACCGGGGAGCTGTTTTTT.

The table lists this clone with many counts. V gene TRBV7-2 combines with J gene TRBJ1-5, with a weak D call TRBD1 (5 bases). This CDR3 contains 15 residues. Germline lookup yields CDR1 SGHTA and CDR2 FQGNSA. V lost 1 base to trimming and J lost 7 bases, with 14 bases between them. CDR3: CASSLEWQGIQPQHF. The CDR3 coding sequence is TGTGCCAGCAGCTTAGAGTGGCAGGGAATCCAGCCCCAGCATTTT. The whole variable domain, remainder taken from reference TRBV7-2 and TRBJ1-5, is GAGVSQSPSNKVTEKGKDVELRCDPISGHTALYWYRQSLGQGLEFLIYFQGNSAPDKSGLPSDRFSAERTGGSVSTLTIQRTQQEDSAVYLCASSLEWQGIQPQHFGDGTRLSIL.

The chain employs TRBV10-3 and TRBJ2-5; TRBD1 matches at 11 bases. After removal of 11 bases from V and 2 bases from J, the junction contained 10 bases not matched to a gene. The CDR3 is made up of 15 amino acids. Germline assignment: CDR1 ENHRY and CDR2 SYGVKD. CDR3 nucleotide sequence: TGTGCCGTAACTCCGGGGACAGGGGGTCAAGAGACCCAGTACTTC. Amino acid sequence: CAVTPGTGGQETQYF.

This chain links TRBV11-1 with TRBJ2-1, with D tentatively TRBD1 (5 bases). Germline V gives CDR1 SGHAT, CDR2 FQDESV (reference sequence). This CDR3 is built from 13 residues. Trimming left V 3 bases short and J 5 bases short, with 8 bases between. The CDR3 bases are TGTGCCAGCAGCTTTACAGGACACAATGAGCAGTTCTTC. The encoded protein is CASSFTGHNEQFF. Complete variable domain (other parts from reference TRBV11-1 and TRBJ2-1): EAEVAQSPRYKITEKSQAVAFWCDPISGHATLYWYRQILGQGPELLVQFQDESVVDDSQLPKDRFSAERLKGVDSTLKIQPAELGDSAMYLCASSFTGHNEQFFGPGTRLTVL.

Only one count was recorded for this clone. This sequence joins TRBV3-1 (or the pseudogene TRBV3-2) and TRBJ1-4; 10 bases map to TRBD1. Germline CDR1 LGHDT, CDR2 YNNKEL (reference sequence). The J segment lost 3 bases and the V segment lost 2 bases, leaving 9 bases of the junction unmatched. This CDR3 has 18 amino acids. The DNA for the CDR3 is TGTGCCAGCAGCCAACGACAGGGGGCATCTTCCCCTAATGAAAAACTGTTTTTT. Its protein is CASSQRQGASSPNEKLFF.

V is TRBV19 and J is TRBJ1-2, with 9 bases aligning to TRBD1. After removal of 7 bases from V and 7 bases from J, the junction contained 7 bases not matched to a gene. The CDR3 loop spans 13 amino acids. Per the germline V gene, CDR1 is LNHDA and CDR2 is SQIVND (reference sequence). CDR3 region: CASTRTGASGYTF. The CDR3 DNA reads as TGTGCCAGTACCCGGACAGGGGCCAGTGGCTACACCTTC.

The chain couples TRBV12-2 to TRBJ1-6. TRBV12-2 is designated a pseudogene. This CDR3 comprises 18 residues. The CDR3 DNA reads as TGTGCAAGTCGCCCGCAATCCGGCGGGGCAGGGAGGAATTCACCCCTCCACTTT. It codes for CASRPQSGGAGRNSPLHF.

This chain links TRBV6-1 with TRBJ2-4, with 7 bases that match TRBD1. There are 17 residues in the CDR3. Germline trimming cut 0 bases from V and 0 bases from J; bases unmatched to any gene: 5. The germline V gene has CDR1 MNHNS and CDR2 SASEGT. This chain's CDR3 is CASSEADRLGAKNIQYF. As DNA, the CDR3 is TGTGCCAGCAGTGAAGCGGACAGGCTGGGAGCCAAAAACATTCAGTACTTC.

The DNA for the CDR3 is TGTGCCAGCAGCCAAGATTGGGGACTCGAAAACAATGAGCAGTTCTTC. This translates into CASSQDWGLENNEQFF. The chain links TRBV3-1 (or the pseudogene TRBV3-2) to TRBJ2-1; weak D call: TRBD2 (6 bases). CDR1 and CDR2 (germline): LGHDT, YNNKEL (reference sequence). The CDR3 sequence is 16 residues long. Trimming took off 0 bases at V and 5 bases at J, with 14 bases between the two ends.

CDR3 sequence reads: CASSSGLLRNTEAFF. The CDR3 bases are TGTGCCAGTTCTTCAGGTCTGCTTCGGAACACTGAAGCTTTCTTT. The chain combines TRBV6-5 with TRBJ1-1; D unclear. The V gene's germline CDR1 is MNHEY and CDR2 SVGAGI. This CDR3 is built from 15 residues. V dropped 9 bases and J dropped 1 base, with 18 bases sitting between them.

The gene calls are TRBV10-2 and TRBJ2-5, with 8 nucleotides matching TRBD2. The CDR3 consists of 14 residues. The V gene's germline CDR1 is WSHSY and CDR2 SAAADI. The V segment lost 8 bases and the J segment 3 bases; nucleotides outside the gene matches: 8. The CDR3 spells CASGDSGAEETQYF. The DNA for the CDR3 is TGCGCCAGCGGAGATAGCGGGGCCGAAGAGACCCAGTACTTC.

This sequence joins TRBV4-1 and TRBJ2-7; D is unclear. V was pared by 5 bases and J by 2 bases, with 16 bases between. Germline CDR1 MGHRA, CDR2 YSYEKL. There are 15 residues in the CDR3. The CDR3 here is CASSKYSMIPYEQYF. CDR3 in DNA: TGCGCCAGCAGCAAGTACAGCATGATACCCTACGAGCAGTACTTC.

This clone was seen a few times. The CDR3 here is CASSEGLAAYNEQFF. In nucleotides, the CDR3 is TGTGCCAGCAGTGAGGGACTAGCGGCCTACAATGAGCAGTTCTTC. The chain carries TRBV2 and TRBJ2-1; 11 nucleotides align to TRBD2. The CDR3 length is 15 residues. The V gene end was trimmed by 3 bases and the J gene end by 2 bases; junction bases not matched to a gene: 0. Germline lookup yields CDR1 SNHLY and CDR2 FYNNEI.

The chain carries TRBV7-9 and TRBJ1-4, with 7 positions matching TRBD1. J lost 3 bases, V lost 5 bases, and 3 bases had no gene match. Germline V gives CDR1 SEHNR, CDR2 FQNEAQ (reference sequence). The CDR3 is 14 amino acids. CDR3 sequence reads: CASSLGTANEKLFF. CDR3 DNA sequence: TGTGCCAGCAGCCTCGGGACAGCTAATGAAAAACTGTTTTTT.

This clone appeared once. The V call is TRBV9, the J call TRBJ1-5, with D perhaps matching TRBD1 (6 bases). Trimming shortened V by 3 bases and J by 3 bases, and 10 bases separated the two germline ends. The germline gives CDR1 SGDLS, CDR2 YYNGEE. The CDR3 consists of 14 residues. This CDR3 is CASSAGTLNQPQHF. As DNA, the CDR3 is TGTGCCAGCAGCGCCGGGACACTCAATCAGCCCCAGCATTTT.

V gene TRBV7-3 combines with J gene TRBJ2-2, with no clear D. This CDR3 is 14 amino acids long. V dropped 5 bases and J dropped 1 base, with 8 bases sitting between them. The germline CDR1 and CDR2 sequences are SGHTA and FQGTGA. The CDR3 DNA is TGTGCCAGCAGCCAGGATCTGAACACCGGGGAGCTGTTTTTT. Residues: CASSQDLNTGELFF.

This clone showed up many times. V is TRBV2 and J is TRBJ2-1; 12 bases fit TRBD2. Trimming cost V 6 bases and J 0 bases; bases outside gene matches: 3. The length of the CDR3 is 16 residues. Germline-derived CDR1 and CDR2 are SNHLY and FYNNEI. CDR3 coding DNA: TGTGCCAGCAGGCGACTAGCGGGGGACTCCTACAATGAGCAGTTCTTC. The encoded protein is CASRRLAGDSYNEQFF.

This chain joins TRBV6-5 and TRBJ1-1; D is possibly TRBD1 (6 bases). The CDR3 spans 13 residues. Looked up from germline, CDR1 is MNHEY and CDR2 is SVGAGI. The V end lost 5 bases, the J end lost 4 bases, and 11 bases lay between the germline ends. The CDR3 nucleotides are TGTGCCAGCAGTATAACAGGGATCACTGAAGCTTTCTTT. Its protein product is CASSITGITEAFF.

Regarding this clone: This sample also contains other DNA sequences that code for the same CDR3. V and J are TRBV15 and TRBJ1-4, with unresolved D. Germline V gene sequence: CDR1 LNHNV, CDR2 YYDKDF (reference sequence). Trimming pared 0 bases from V and 3 bases from J, leaving 8 bases between. The CDR3 has 15 residues. The DNA for the CDR3 is TGTGCCACCAGCAGAGATAGAGGGTCTAATGAAAAACTGTTTTTT. Translation gives CATSRDRGSNEKLFF.

The CDR3 sequence: CASSSGRGTEAFF. The CDR3 DNA reads as TGTGCCAGCAGTTCAGGCAGGGGCACTGAAGCTTTCTTT. The genes are TRBV12-3 or TRBV12-4 and TRBJ1-1; a possible D gene is TRBD1 (6 bases). The CDR3 has 13 amino acids. Trimming removed 4 bases from V and 4 bases from J, with 10 bases in between.